The rows below give T cell receptor beta chains drawn from one sample of a study of CD8 T cells in Susac syndrome. Each CDR3 protein is one row after TCRdb ran MiXCR on the immunoSEQ multiplex PCR reads. The repertoire holds about 250,000 distinct CDR3 sequences, with around 93% as singletons. Sequenced: CD4+ T cells from PBMCs. The source of these receptors is a human donor with multiple sclerosis. The CDR3 runs from the conserved cysteine through the conserved F or W. The order of the fields is J gene, V gene, clone size, D gene, CDR3 protein, CDR3 DNA. The D gene is left open where the match is weak. Where a row states a size, it is once, few, many or the class of an expanded clone; other rows omit it.

TRBJ2-7	TRBV7-9	-	-	CASSPSRLVILSYEQYF	TGTGCCAGCAGCCCGTCGCGTCTAGTCATCCTATCCTACGAGCAGTACTTC
TRBJ1-1	TRBV6-5	once	TRBD1	CASSYKWTGAESTEAFF	TGTGCCAGCAGTTATAAATGGACAGGGGCGGAGTCCACTGAAGCTTTCTTT
TRBJ2-5	TRBV29-1	-	TRBD1	CSVATGGGETQYF	TGCAGCGTTGCCACAGGGGGCGGAGAGACCCAGTACTTC
TRBJ2-7	TRBV27	-	TRBD2	CASSLSASGVYEQYF	TGTGCCAGCAGTTTATCGGCTAGCGGGGTCTACGAGCAGTACTTC
TRBJ2-7	TRBV18	-	TRBD1	CASSLGQGEHEQYF	TGTGCCAGCTCCCTCGGACAGGGGGAACACGAGCAGTACTTC
TRBJ2-5	TRBV3-1	once	TRBD2	CASSLRGLALQETQYF	TGTGCCAGCAGCCTTCGGGGACTAGCATTGCAAGAGACCCAGTACTTC
TRBJ2-1	TRBV11-1	once	TRBD2	CASSFAGMASGPLSSYNEQFF	TGTGCCAGCAGCTTTGCAGGGATGGCTAGCGGGCCCCTGAGCTCCTACAATGAGCAGTTCTTC
TRBJ2-4	TRBV5-1	-	-	CASSQPGRNIQYF	TGCGCCAGCAGCCAGCCGGGGAGAAACATTCAGTACTTC
TRBJ2-2	TRBV15	-	-	CATSTRRAVNTGELFF	TGTGCCACCAGCACCCGCAGGGCAGTTAACACCGGGGAGCTGTTTTTT
TRBJ1-2	TRBV20-1	-	-	CSARDGGRGYTF	TGCAGTGCTAGAGACGGGGGCCGCGGCTACACCTTC
TRBJ1-5	TRBV19	-	-	CASRGSAGPRPQHF	TGTGCCAGTAGAGGATCGGCGGGTCCCCGGCCCCAGCATTTT
TRBJ1-2	TRBV3-1	-	-	CASSSGHNYGYTF	TGTGCCAGCAGCTCCGGACATAACTATGGCTACACCTTC
TRBJ2-7	TRBV21-1	-	-	CASSRTRLKYEQYF	TGTGCCAGCAGCCGAACACGACTCAAATACGAGCAGTACTTC
TRBJ2-5	TRBV14	-	-	CASSQDRSATWYQETQYF	TGTGCCAGCAGCCAAGATCGCTCGGCTACTTGGTACCAAGAGACCCAGTACTTC
TRBJ1-1	TRBV20-1	-	-	CSARDEGRRGRGTEAFF	TGCAGTGCTAGAGATGAAGGGCGTCGGGGGCGGGGCACTGAAGCTTTCTTT
TRBJ2-3	TRBV25-1	-	TRBD1	CASSDQTGGLSDTQYF	TGTGCCAGCAGTGACCAGACAGGGGGCCTCTCAGATACGCAGTATTTT
TRBJ2-1	TRBV5-1	-	-	CASSPGTLWSDEQFF	TGCGCCAGCAGCCCGGGGACTCTCTGGTCAGATGAGCAGTTCTTC
TRBJ2-1	TRBV12-5	-	TRBD2	CASGLGTSGRGDEQFF	TGTGCTAGTGGTCTCGGGACTAGCGGGAGGGGGGATGAGCAGTTCTTC
TRBJ1-5	TRBV19	once	TRBD1	CASSIPGQGLVSSNQPQHF	TGTGCCAGTAGTATCCCGGGACAGGGGTTAGTTTCGAGCAATCAGCCCCAGCATTTT
TRBJ2-3	TRBV29-1	-	-	CSVQGRFTDTQYF	TGCAGCGTTCAGGGCCGCTTCACAGATACGCAGTATTTT
TRBJ1-5	TRBV6-6	-	TRBD1	CASSYDRGRGNQPQHF	TGTGCCAGCAGTTACGACAGGGGGCGAGGGAATCAGCCCCAGCATTTT
TRBJ1-2	TRBV20-1	-	-	CSARDSKGPSYGYTF	TGCAGTGCTAGAGATTCTAAGGGCCCCAGCTATGGCTACACCTTC
TRBJ1-6	TRBV24-1	-	-	CATSDSNSPLHF	TGTGCCACCAGTGATTCGAATTCACCCCTCCACTTT
TRBJ1-1	TRBV10-3	-	-	CAIMGDEGTEAFF	TGTGCCATCATGGGGGACGAAGGTACTGAAGCTTTCTTT
TRBJ1-5	TRBV3-1	-	-	CASSQDRGSGGQPQHF	TGTGCCAGCAGCCAAGATCGAGGGAGTGGAGGGCAGCCCCAGCATTTT
TRBJ2-6	TRBV3-1	-	-	CASSQEAGANVLTF	TGTGCCAGCAGCCAAGAGGCTGGGGCCAACGTCCTGACTTTC
TRBJ1-1	TRBV12-3/TRBV12-4	-	-	CASSLPYTEAFF	TGTGCCAGCAGTTTACCCTACACTGAAGCTTTCTTT
TRBJ2-1	TRBV18	-	-	CASSPRGATQFYYNEQFF	TGTGCCAGCTCACCACGGGGGGCCACCCAATTTTATTACAATGAGCAGTTCTTC
TRBJ1-1	TRBV2	-	-	CASSQWGGTANTEAFF	TGTGCCAGCAGCCAATGGGGGGGGACGGCGAACACTGAAGCTTTCTTT
TRBJ1-5	TRBV7-8	once	TRBD1	CASSQDRVGNQPQHF	TGTGCCAGCAGCCAGGACAGGGTGGGCAATCAGCCCCAGCATTTT
TRBJ1-3	TRBV3-1	once	-	CASSQGSSENTIYF	TGTGCCAGCAGCCAAGGGAGCTCTGAAAACACCATATATTTT
TRBJ1-1	TRBV19	-	-	CASTQGRTEAFF	TGTGCCAGTACACAGGGTCGCACTGAAGCTTTCTTT
TRBJ2-3	TRBV20-1	-	TRBD2	CSARTGGLADTQYF	TGCAGTGCTAGAACGGGAGGGTTGGCAGATACGCAGTATTTT
TRBJ2-2	TRBV29-1	-	-	CSVEARDTGELFF	TGCAGCGTTGAGGCGCGGGATACCGGGGAGCTGTTTTTT
TRBJ2-2	TRBV4-1	-	TRBD2	CASSPMREARGRNGELFF	TGCGCCAGCAGCCCCATGCGGGAGGCCCGGGGGCGGAACGGGGAGCTGTTTTTT
TRBJ2-1	TRBV6-1	-	TRBD2	CASSDSGTTHNEQFF	TGTGCCAGCAGTGATTCCGGGACTACCCACAATGAGCAGTTCTTC
TRBJ2-5	TRBV5-4	-	TRBD2	CASSTGTSGSKTQYF	TGTGCCAGCAGCACCGGGACTAGCGGGAGTAAGACCCAGTACTTC
TRBJ2-3	TRBV5-1	-	-	CASSLDAGGTDTQYF	TGCGCCAGCAGCTTGGATGCCGGAGGCACAGATACGCAGTATTTT
TRBJ1-2	TRBV29-1	-	-	CSLERDNYGYTF	TGCAGCCTGGAGAGGGATAACTATGGCTACACCTTC
TRBJ1-2	TRBV24-1	-	-	CATSGGPGVDYGYTF	TGTGCCACCAGTGGGGGCCCAGGCGTGGACTATGGCTACACCTTC
TRBJ1-6	TRBV10-3	-	TRBD1	CAISETFQGATNNSPLHF	TGTGCCATCAGTGAGACCTTTCAGGGGGCCACCAACAATTCACCCCTCCACTTT
TRBJ1-6	TRBV12-3/TRBV12-4	once	-	CASSQWGGSGNSPLHF	TGTGCCAGCAGCCAATGGGGGGGATCAGGGAATTCACCCCTCCACTTT
TRBJ2-1	TRBV15	-	-	CATSKGVLSSYNEQFF	TGTGCCACCAGCAAGGGGGTACTTAGCTCCTACAATGAGCAGTTCTTC
TRBJ2-4	TRBV7-2	once	-	CASSASGVAKNIQYF	TGTGCCAGCAGCGCCTCCGGAGTAGCCAAAAACATTCAGTACTTC
TRBJ2-7	TRBV3-1	-	TRBD1	CASSQDWTGSYEQYF	TGTGCCAGCAGCCAAGATTGGACAGGGTCTTACGAGCAGTACTTC
TRBJ2-6	TRBV20-1	-	-	CSARPRPTGSHSGANVLTF	TGCAGTGCTAGACCCCGGCCGACAGGCTCACACTCTGGGGCCAACGTCCTGACTTTC
TRBJ1-1	TRBV7-2	-	TRBD1	CASSRDRGSYTEAFF	TGTGCCAGCAGCAGGGACAGGGGATCGTACACTGAAGCTTTCTTT
TRBJ2-2	TRBV3-1	-	-	CASSQEWNTGELFF	TGTGCCAGCAGCCAAGAATGGAACACCGGGGAGCTGTTTTTT
TRBJ2-1	TRBV19	-	-	CASSMGSGGDEQFF	TGTGCCAGTAGTATGGGGTCCGGGGGCGATGAGCAGTTCTTC
TRBJ2-3	TRBV29-1	-	TRBD1	CSSRTGQDGYTQYF	TGCAGCTCCCGGACGGGACAGGATGGGTATACGCAGTATTTT
TRBJ2-3	TRBV6-1	-	-	CASVKARLLWGSTDTQYF	TGTGCCAGCGTAAAGGCCCGCCTCTTATGGGGTAGCACAGATACGCAGTATTTT
TRBJ1-2	TRBV19	-	TRBD1	CASSIGPRGQGNYGYTF	TGTGCCAGTAGTATAGGACCGCGGGGACAGGGAAACTATGGCTACACCTTC
TRBJ2-3	TRBV3-1	-	TRBD2	CASSPGGPSDTQYF	TGTGCCAGCAGCCCGGGGGGGCCCTCAGATACGCAGTATTTT
TRBJ2-1	TRBV30	-	TRBD2	CAWDRLAGEVEQFF	TGTGCCTGGGATAGACTAGCGGGGGAGGTTGAGCAGTTCTTC
TRBJ2-1	TRBV7-2	-	TRBD1	CASSLHRGRDEQFF	TGTGCCAGCAGCTTACACAGGGGGCGCGATGAGCAGTTCTTC
TRBJ1-3	TRBV7-2	-	-	CASDLGTGNTIYF	TGTGCCAGTGACTTGGGGACTGGAAACACCATATATTTT
TRBJ2-3	TRBV7-2	-	-	CASSLGSRTDTQYF	TGTGCCAGCAGCTTAGGTAGCCGCACAGATACGCAGTATTTT
TRBJ1-6	TRBV3-1	-	TRBD1	CASSQVGTGSSPLHF	TGTGCCAGCAGCCAAGTTGGGACAGGGTCCTCACCCCTCCACTTT
TRBJ1-6	TRBV5-1	-	TRBD1	CASSLSSRGNSPLHF	TGCGCCAGCAGCTTGTCGTCCAGGGGGAATTCACCCCTCCACTTT
TRBJ1-1	TRBV25-1	-	-	CASSENPGVPEAFF	TGTGCCAGCAGTGAGAACCCGGGGGTCCCTGAAGCTTTCTTT